These 8 T cell receptor beta chains originate from one sample sequenced in a study of shared clonotypes between healthy human individuals. TCRdb's table, derived via immunoSEQ multiplex PCR, lists solely in-frame clones and lacks some. The data contain 850,000 to 1,100,000 clones, 60% to 85% of them seen just once; the ten biggest clones take up 0.89%. Sequenced material: memory CD4+ T cells from PBMCs. Subset specified: CD45RA-negative fraction. Receptors originate from a man aged 18 to 29 in good health. Some clones in this sample may be carry-over from other donors' samples.

The rearrangement uses TRBV7-8 and TRBJ2-7; 16 nucleotides align to TRBD2. The V gene's germline CDR1 is SGHVS and CDR2 FQNEAQ. This CDR3 is built from 18 residues. J lost 5 bases, V lost 5 bases, and 12 bases had no gene match. The CDR3 region has the DNA TGTGCCAGCAGCCAACCGGGACTAGCGGGAGGGCCTCACCACGAGCAGTACTTC. Its protein product is CASSQPGLAGGPHHEQYF.

The genes are TRBV5-1 and TRBJ2-3; D may be TRBD2 (7 bases). CDR1 and CDR2 from the germline V gene are SGHRS and YFSETQ. Trimming pared 4 bases from V and 6 bases from J, leaving 24 bases between. The CDR3 loop spans 17 amino acids. The CDR3 protein is CASSNRPGGGSGDTQYF. Here the CDR3 DNA reads TGCGCCAGCAGCAACCGCCCGGGGGGCGGGAGCGGTGATACGCAGTATTTT.

This clone was detected only a few times. The chain employs TRBV11-2 and TRBJ1-1; possibly TRBD1 for D (6 bases). Germline loops: CDR1 SGHAT, CDR2 FQNNGV. CDR3 size: 14 residues. Trimming removed 6 bases at V and 5 bases at J, with 16 bases between. This CDR3 is CASRPNREATEAFF. CDR3 nucleotide sequence: TGTGCCAGCAGACCCAACAGGGAGGCGACTGAAGCTTTCTTT.

V is TRBV23-1 and J is TRBJ1-1; D gene uncertain. TRBV23-1 is an ORF, with its function uncertain. V was shortened by 2 bases and J by 1 base, with 11 bases between the two germline ends. The CDR3 sequence is 15 residues long. Here the CDR3 DNA reads TGCGCCAGCAGTCAAGATGACTCTACGAACACTGAAGCTTTCTTT. Residues: CASSQDDSTNTEAFF.

A single count supports this clone. The chain combines TRBV5-1 with TRBJ2-1, with 12 nucleotides matching TRBD2. Per the germline V gene, CDR1 is SGHRS and CDR2 is YFSETQ. V was clipped by 4 bases and J by 6 bases; unmatched bases: 14. The CDR3 is 18 residues long. CDR3: CASSLIPQTSGSLNEQFF. CDR3 DNA sequence: TGCGCCAGCAGCCTAATCCCTCAGACTAGCGGGAGCCTCAATGAGCAGTTCTTC.

This clone was found a few times. The chain couples TRBV27 to TRBJ2-7; D is perhaps TRBD2 (6 bases). Germline CDR1 MNHEY, CDR2 SMNVEV (reference sequence). This CDR3 has 16 amino acids. V lost 8 bases and J lost 1, with 21 bases in between. CDR3 in amino acids: CASAGTGTEGSYEQYF. CDR3 DNA: TGTGCCAGCGCAGGGACCGGGACTGAAGGTTCCTACGAGCAGTACTTC.

The V gene is TRBV6-5, the J gene TRBJ2-1; no reliable D call. This CDR3 region has 13 residues. CDR1 and CDR2 (germline): MNHEY, SVGAGI. The ends were cut back, 6 bases at V and 6 bases at J, with 12 bases in the middle. The CDR3 coding sequence is TGTGCCAGCAGGCCCCCTTTAACCAATGAGCAGTTCTTC. This gives the protein CASRPPLTNEQFF.

The rearrangement joins TRBV2 to TRBJ1-5; no clear D gene. Germline V gene sequence: CDR1 SNHLY, CDR2 FYNNEI. V gave up 6 bases and J gave up 0 bases, with 6 bases separating them. The length of the CDR3 is 13 residues. DNA of the CDR3: TGTGCCAGCAGGGAGAATAGCAATCAGCCCCAGCATTTT. Its protein product is CASRENSNQPQHF.